The rows below give T cell receptor beta chains drawn from one sample of a study of T cells expressing NK-cell markers. Following a re-call of the 5' RACE reads, TCRdb has one entry per CDR3 protein and lacks DNA. Here the sample table reports about 540,000 distinct CDR3 sequences. Sequencing input: blood T cells: a sorted CD56 or NKG2C T cell subset, CD4+ or CD8+ T cells, or bulk PBMC T cells (not recorded which). The receptors derive from a man between 18 and 35 years old in good health. Each CDR3 is given with its conserved first and last residue.

v_call	j_call	cdr3_aa
TRBV7-2	TRBJ2-1	CASSYIIQGGNEQFF
TRBV6-2/TRBV6-3	TRBJ1-6	CASSGQGEDSPLHF
TRBV19	TRBJ1-6	CASSSPGTGYNSPLHF
TRBV7-2	TRBJ1-4	CASSLLQGLNEKLFF
TRBV15	TRBJ2-3	CATSPQPTDTQYF
TRBV5-6	TRBJ2-1	CASSLGPDEQFF
TRBV4-1	TRBJ1-1	CASSPKEGGWAEAFF
TRBV6-2/TRBV6-3	TRBJ1-5	CASSYSKDSGAYSNQPQHF
TRBV27	TRBJ2-6	CASSPATGPGANVLTF
TRBV2	TRBJ2-7	CASSEGSSGGEQYF
TRBV4-2	TRBJ2-1	CASSQAQSYNEQFF
TRBV11-3	TRBJ2-3	CASSLDPGGITDTQYF
TRBV6-2/TRBV6-3	TRBJ2-1	CASSTLAASNEQFF
TRBV6-1	TRBJ1-6	CASGRQRSSPLHF
TRBV7-2	TRBJ2-5	CASSSSGLAGGVGTQYF
TRBV7-8	TRBJ1-1	CASTLDGTGPTEAFF
TRBV7-2	TRBJ2-1	CASSLQGTGSYNEQFF
TRBV5-1	TRBJ2-1	CASSTQTYNEQFF
TRBV12-3/TRBV12-4	TRBJ2-3	CASKGGEPGRDTQYF
TRBV7-2	TRBJ2-1	CASSLVPGVVINEQFF
TRBV15	TRBJ1-4	CATSRDRVRGTNEKLFF
TRBV20-1	TRBJ2-7	CSARVLALAGAEQYF